The 24 T cell receptor beta chains below all came from one sample that was sequenced in a study of CD8 T cells in Susac syndrome. Random hexamers were used to reverse transcribe an amount of about 0.45 to 1 ug RNA. TCRdb re-derived calls from the immunoSEQ multiplex PCR reads in MiXCR, one entry per CDR3 protein. The sample gives 150,000 or so distinct CDR3 sequences, 95% to 97% of which show up once; about 0.12% is in the top ten. Specimen: CD4+ T cells from PBMCs. The origin of the receptors is a human donor with Susac syndrome.

The J gene is TRBJ2-4, the V gene TRBV5-4; 13 positions match TRBD2. The CDR3 spans 15 residues. Germline trimming cut 0 bases from V and 9 bases from J; bases unmatched to any gene: 3. Looked up from germline, CDR1 is SGHNT and CDR2 is YYREEE (reference sequence). The CDR3, as DNA: TGTGCCAGCAGCTTGGGGGGACTAGCGGGAAGCATTCAGTACTTC. It codes for CASSLGGLAGSIQYF.

The chain uses TRBV18 and TRBJ2-7; D could derive from TRBD1 or TRBD2 (5 bases each). This CDR3 is built from 13 residues. The germline V gene has CDR1 KGHSH and CDR2 LQKENI. Trimming shortened V by 4 bases and J by 3 bases, and 10 bases separated the two germline ends. CDR3 in amino acids: CASSRGPSYEQYF. CDR3 nucleotide sequence: TGTGCCAGCTCACGGGGACCGAGCTACGAGCAGTACTTC.

The CDR3 DNA follows: TGCGCCAGCTTTCCTAGCGGCACAGATACGCAGTATTTT. It translates to CASFPSGTDTQYF. The J gene is TRBJ2-3, the V gene TRBV5-1; weak D call: TRBD2 (6 bases). V was pared by 7 bases and J by 1 base, with 10 bases between. Germline values: CDR1 SGHRS, CDR2 YFSETQ. The CDR3 length is 13 residues. Full variable domain (outside the CDR3, taken from reference TRBV5-1 and TRBJ2-3): KAGVTQTPRYLIKTRGQQVTLSCSPISGHRSVSWYQQTPGQGLQFLFEYFSETQRNKGNFPGRFSGRQFSNSRSEMNVSTLELGDSALYLCASFPSGTDTQYFGPGTRLTVL.

The V and J genes are TRBV6-2 or TRBV6-3 and TRBJ1-1; tentative D call: TRBD1 (5 bases). Trimming took 7 bases from V and 3 from J, leaving 15 bases between them. The CDR3 contains 14 residues. Germline-derived CDR1 and CDR2 are MNHEY and SVGEGT. In nucleotides, the CDR3 is TGTGCCAGCATTTCGAGGTGGGGGGACACTGAAGCTTTCTTT. Encoded protein: CASISRWGDTEAFF.

The V gene is TRBV3-1, the J gene TRBJ1-2; possible D gene TRBD1, 6 bases. The CDR3 length is 13 residues. Germline values: CDR1 LGHDT, CDR2 YNNKEL (reference sequence). Between the trimmed V and J ends, which lost 1 base and 7 bases, there was a span of 10 bases. For the CDR3, the DNA is TGTGCCAGCAGCCAAGGGACAGAGACTGGCTACACCTTC. Protein sequence: CASSQGTETGYTF. The entire variable domain, with the rest obtained from reference TRBV3-1 and TRBJ1-2, is as follows: DTAVSQTPKYLVTQMGNDKSIKCEQNLGHDTMYWYKQDSKKFLKIMFSYNNKELIINETVPNRFSPKSPDKAHLNLHINSLELGDSAVYFCASSQGTETGYTFGSGTRLTVV.

The chain is built from TRBV29-1 and TRBJ1-2, with 7 bases that match TRBD1. Per germline, CDR1 SQVTM and CDR2 ANQGSEA. This CDR3 contains 13 residues. Germline trimming cut 7 bases from V and 4 bases from J; bases unmatched to any gene: 9. Here the CDR3 DNA reads TGCAGCGGAGAAGGGGGCTCAAGCTATGGCTACACCTTC. It is translated as CSGEGGSSYGYTF.

V and J are TRBV5-1 and TRBJ2-5; 8 bases are a match to TRBD1. The CDR3 is made up of 14 amino acids. The ends lost 6 bases at V and 4 bases at J; junction bases unmatched: 8. Germline CDR1 is SGHRS and CDR2 is YFSETQ. CDR3 bases: TGCGCCAGCACAGGGGGGACAGGCGGAGAGACCCAGTACTTC. Translating it yields CASTGGTGGETQYF. Using reference TRBV5-1 and TRBJ2-5 for the parts outside the CDR3, the full variable domain is KAGVTQTPRYLIKTRGQQVTLSCSPISGHRSVSWYQQTPGQGLQFLFEYFSETQRNKGNFPGRFSGRQFSNSRSEMNVSTLELGDSALYLCASTGGTGGETQYFGPGTRLLVL.

V gene TRBV7-2 combines with J gene TRBJ2-3, with D tentatively TRBD2 (5 bases). The germline CDR1 and CDR2 sequences are SGHTA and FQGNSA. Between the trimmed V and J ends, which lost 0 bases and 0 bases, there was a span of 10 bases. The CDR3 has 16 amino acids. For the CDR3, the DNA is TGTGCCAGCAGCTTAGCGGGTGGCGGGAGCACAGATACGCAGTATTTT. Residues: CASSLAGGGSTDTQYF.

The chain is built from TRBV29-1 and TRBJ2-7; 8 nucleotides align to TRBD2. This CDR3 is 13 amino acids long. V was pared by 2 bases and J by 6 bases, with 6 bases of the junction left unmatched. CDR1 is SQVTM, CDR2 ANQGSEA, per germline. DNA for the CDR3: TGCAGCGTTGAACCGAGCGGGAGTGGCGAGCAGTACTTC. Translating it yields CSVEPSGSGEQYF.

The rearrangement joins TRBV20-1 to TRBJ2-5; D is uncertain. Germline V lookup: CDR1 DFQATT, CDR2 SNEGSKA (reference sequence). CDR3 size: 14 residues. Trimming left V 0 bases short and J 4 bases short, with 12 bases between. The CDR3 DNA is TGCAGTGCTAGAGATCTCCCGTCGTCAGAGACCCAGTACTTC. This encodes CSARDLPSSETQYF.

The J gene is TRBJ2-2, the V gene TRBV3-1, with D uncertain. The CDR3 sequence is 13 residues long. Germline CDR1 and CDR2: LGHDT and YNNKEL (reference sequence). Trimming pared 3 bases from V and 8 bases from J, leaving 10 bases between. CDR3 sequence reads: CASSQGSLGELFF. CDR3 coding DNA: TGTGCCAGCAGCCAGGGGTCGTTGGGGGAGCTGTTTTTT.

V and J are TRBV28 and TRBJ2-1, with TRBD2 matching 9 bases. The CDR3 totals 13 residues. With 6 bases clipped from V and 12 bases from J, the junction kept 9 bases outside the gene matches. Germline values: CDR1 MDHEN, CDR2 SYDVKM. The CDR3 reads CASSKPGREGQFF. CDR3 bases: TGTGCCAGCAGCAAACCAGGGCGGGAGGGGCAGTTCTTC.

The gene calls are TRBV10-3 and TRBJ1-5; perhaps TRBD1 as D (5 bases). The CDR3 is 14 amino acids. V lost 2 bases and J lost 7, with 12 bases in between. The V gene's germline CDR1 is ENHRY and CDR2 SYGVKD. The CDR3 region has the DNA TGTGCCATCAGTGAGGGGGGGACCGTACAGCCCCAGCATTTT. It codes for CAISEGGTVQPQHF.

This clonotype was found a few times. V gene TRBV7-9 combines with J gene TRBJ1-2; D gene unclear. V lost 0 bases and J 6 bases, leaving 8 bases between the germline ends. Germline V lookup: CDR1 SEHNR, CDR2 FQNEAQ (reference sequence). CDR3 length: 13 residues. DNA of the CDR3: TGTGCCAGCAGCTTAGCTTGGGGTGATGGCTACACCTTC. It specifies CASSLAWGDGYTF. Variable domain in full (rest from reference TRBV7-9 and TRBJ1-2): DTGVSQNPRHKITKRGQNVTFRCDPISEHNRLYWYRQTLGQGPEFLTYFQNEAQLEKSRLLSDRFSAERPKGSFSTLEIQRTEQGDSAMYLCASSLAWGDGYTFGSGTRLTVV.

The rearrangement links TRBV20-1 to TRBJ2-1; D is possibly TRBD2 (5 bases). The CDR3 spans 14 residues. Germline-derived CDR1 and CDR2 are DFQATT and SNEGSKA (reference sequence). Deletions cut 1 base from V and 9 bases from J, with 16 bases between. In DNA form, the CDR3 reads TGCAGTGCTAGAGCCTTTGGAGGAAGGATTGAGCAGTTCTTC. Translating gives CSARAFGGRIEQFF.

The chain uses TRBV7-8 and TRBJ2-6; D call uncertain. The CDR3 is 15 residues long. Trimming cost V 6 bases and J 0 bases, with 9 bases left between them. Looked up from germline, CDR1 is SGHVS and CDR2 is FQNEAQ. The CDR3 coding sequence is TGTGCCAGCAGATCTTTAAGCTCTGGGGCCAACGTCCTGACTTTC. Translation gives CASRSLSSGANVLTF.

This sequence joins TRBV2 and TRBJ2-5; TRBD1 might be the D (6 bases). Trimming removed 4 bases from V and 6 bases from J, with 12 bases in between. Germline lookup yields CDR1 SNHLY and CDR2 FYNNEI. This CDR3 contains 13 residues. The CDR3 bases are TGTGCCAGCAGTGCGGACAGTAAGAAGACCCAGTACTTC. Its protein product is CASSADSKKTQYF.

This clonotype was found once. The chain uses TRBV2 and TRBJ2-7; D ambiguous. Germline V gene sequence: CDR1 SNHLY, CDR2 FYNNEI. V was pared by 6 bases and J by 0 bases, with 6 bases between. The CDR3 runs to 12 residues. The CDR3 DNA sequence: TGTGCCAGCAGCCCGAGCTCCTACGAGCAGTACGTC. It is translated as CASSPSSYEQYV.

This rearrangement joins TRBV27 to TRBJ2-1; 9 bases map to TRBD2. The CDR3 has 14 amino acids. V trimming: 5 bases; J trimming: 10 bases; junction bases outside the gene matches: 9. Germline V gene data show CDR1 as MNHEY and CDR2 as SMNVEV (reference sequence). CDR3 coding DNA: TGTGCCAGCAGTATGCCCTCAGCGGGAGGCGAGCAGTTCTTC. Translating gives CASSMPSAGGEQFF.

The chain links TRBV27 to TRBJ2-1, with 7 bases fitting TRBD2. Trimming at V came to 7 bases and at J to 4 bases, leaving 22 bases not matched to a gene. CDR1 MNHEY and CDR2 SMNVEV come from the germline V gene (reference sequence). The CDR3 is 19 residues long. The CDR3 DNA is TGTGCCAGCACCTCAGGGAAATTAGCGGGCACTATAACTTACAATGAGCAGTTCTTC. Its translation: CASTSGKLAGTITYNEQFF.

This chain links TRBV9 with TRBJ2-1, with D tentatively TRBD1 or TRBD2 (5 bases each). Germline-derived CDR1 and CDR2 are SGDLS and YYNGEE. Trimming left V 3 bases short and J 4 bases short, with 11 bases between. CDR3 length: 14 residues. CDR3 region: CASSASGTYNEQFF. The CDR3 bases are TGTGCCAGCAGCGCCTCAGGGACGTACAATGAGCAGTTCTTC.

The gene calls are TRBV9 and TRBJ2-1, with TRBD1 matching 11 bases. The CDR3 spans 14 residues. The V gene's germline CDR1 is SGDLS and CDR2 YYNGEE. The V gene end was trimmed by 4 bases and the J gene end by 8 bases; junction bases not matched to a gene: 5. CDR3 sequence reads: CASSTDRGRDEQFF. CDR3 sequence (DNA): TGTGCCAGCAGCACGGACAGGGGGCGCGATGAGCAGTTCTTC.

The V and J genes are TRBV6-6 and TRBJ2-1; TRBD1 matches 7 bases. Germline V gives CDR1 MNHNY, CDR2 SVGAGI (reference sequence). V was clipped by 2 bases and J by 5 bases; unmatched bases: 6. The CDR3 spans 15 residues. The CDR3 spells CASSYAGTVNNEQFF. CDR3 DNA: TGTGCCAGCAGTTACGCCGGGACAGTAAACAATGAGCAGTTCTTC.

The rearrangement joins TRBV3-1 to TRBJ2-3; D gene uncertain. The CDR3 has 13 residues. Germline CDR1 reads LGHDT; CDR2 reads YNNKEL (reference sequence). V lost 1 base and J lost 2, with 4 bases in between. This chain's CDR3 is CASSQVDTDTQYF. CDR3 bases: TGTGCCAGCAGCCAAGTGGACACAGATACGCAGTATTTT.